One and the same sample provided the 18 T cell receptor beta chains below, sequenced in a study of CD8+CD57+ T cells in acquired aplastic anemia. CD8+CD57+ cell expansion, shown by flow cytometry, had occurred in the patients selected for sequencing. Investigators profiled TCR beta VDJ and CDR3 from genomic DNA template. TCRdb used MiXCR to reprocess the reads, holding one entry per CDR3 protein. The data contain roughly 200,000 distinct CDR3 sequences, 65% of them seen just once; the ten biggest clones take up around 58%. The sample comprised sorted CD4+, CD8+, or CD8+CD57+ T cells (not recorded which) from PBMCs. The receptors shown here come from a human donor with aplastic anemia.

The chain couples TRBV7-3 to TRBJ1-2; the match to TRBD1 covers 12 bases. CDR3 length: 14 amino acids. The V and J ends lost 5 bases and 8 bases, in that order; junction bases with no gene match: 6. Germline CDR1 SGHTA, CDR2 FQGTGA. The CDR3 nucleotides are TGTGCCAGCAGCCCGGGACAGGGGGCGGAGGGCTACACCTTC. It translates to CASSPGQGAEGYTF. Full variable domain (outside the CDR3, taken from reference TRBV7-3 and TRBJ1-2): GAGVSQTPSNKVTEKGKYVELRCDPISGHTALYWYRQSLGQGPEFLIYFQGTGAADDSGLPNDRFFAVRPEGSVSTLKIQRTERGDSAVYLCASSPGQGAEGYTFGSGTRLTVV.

This clonotype was seen many times. This chain uses TRBV27 with TRBJ2-3; D uncertain. The CDR3 length is 12 residues. The V and J ends lost 5 bases and 2 bases respectively, with 5 bases between them. Germline CDR1 is MNHEY and CDR2 is SMNVEV (reference sequence). The CDR3 region is CASSPPTDTQYF. The CDR3 coding sequence is TGTGCCAGCAGTCCCCCCACAGATACGCAGTATTTT.

The V and J genes are TRBV2 and TRBJ2-1; 10 bases line up with TRBD2. This CDR3 is built from 16 residues. After removal of 7 bases from V and 8 bases from J, the junction contained 14 bases not matched to a gene. Germline V CDR1 and CDR2: SNHLY, FYNNEI. This chain's CDR3 is CASTQSGAGGVYEQFF. The CDR3 DNA reads TGTGCCAGCACCCAGTCGGGAGCGGGGGGGGTGTATGAGCAGTTCTTC. Supplemented by reference TRBV2 and TRBJ2-1, the full variable domain reads EPEVTQTPSHQVTQMGQEVILRCVPISNHLYFYWYRQILGQKVEFLVSFYNNEISEKSEIFDDQFSVERPDGSNFTLKIRSTKLEDSAMYFCASTQSGAGGVYEQFFGPGTRLTVL.

In its sample, this clonotype was seen many times. V is TRBV5-1 and J is TRBJ2-2, with 8 positions matching TRBD1. The CDR3 runs 17 residues. Germline values: CDR1 SGHRS, CDR2 YFSETQ. V shed 4 bases, J shed 1 base, and the junction held 9 bases outside the gene matches. The CDR3 nucleotides are TGCGCCAGCAGCCCGTACTCCGGGACAGGGAACACCGGGGAGCTGTTTTTT. Amino acid sequence: CASSPYSGTGNTGELFF. Combining the CDR3 with reference TRBV5-1 and TRBJ2-2 gives the whole variable domain KAGVTQTPRYLIKTRGQQVTLSCSPISGHRSVSWYQQTPGQGLQFLFEYFSETQRNKGNFPGRFSGRQFSNSRSEMNVSTLELGDSALYLCASSPYSGTGNTGELFFGEGSRLTVL.

The rearrangement uses TRBV7-2 and TRBJ2-1, with D possibly matching TRBD2 (6 bases). Trimming took 5 bases from V and 6 from J, leaving 17 bases between them. In germline, CDR1 is SGHTA, CDR2 FQGNSA. The CDR3 contains 15 residues. CDR3 residues: CASSVRDWPRNEQFF. CDR3 sequence (DNA): TGTGCCAGCAGCGTCCGGGACTGGCCCCGCAATGAGCAGTTCTTC.

The chain combines TRBV18 with TRBJ2-7, with D hard to call. CDR3 length: 16 amino acids. Germline lookup yields CDR1 KGHSH and CDR2 LQKENI. V was trimmed by 0 bases and J by 3 bases, leaving 15 bases between them. This CDR3 is CASSPPGTARVYEQYF. In DNA, the CDR3 is TGTGCCAGCTCACCACCGGGCACTGCCCGGGTCTACGAGCAGTACTTC.

This rearrangement joins TRBV7-3 to TRBJ1-1; no clear D gene. Germline V lookup: CDR1 SGHTA, CDR2 FQGTGA. V was trimmed by 0 bases and J by 4 bases, leaving 6 bases between them. This CDR3 has 13 residues. CDR3 nucleotides: TGTGCCAGCAGCTTAACAGGGATCACTGAAGCTTTCTTT. Its translation is CASSLTGITEAFF.

This chain links TRBV7-9 with TRBJ2-5; D unclear. The germline V and J ends were trimmed by 5 bases and 7 bases, with 11 bases remaining between them. In germline, CDR1 is SEHNR, CDR2 FQNEAQ (reference sequence). The CDR3 is 12 amino acids. CDR3 sequence: CASSRPLGTQYF. DNA of the CDR3: TGTGCCAGCAGCCGTCCCCTAGGGACCCAGTACTTC.

Ten or more counts support this clonotype. The rearrangement uses TRBV5-4 and TRBJ2-3; 13 nucleotides align to TRBD2. V lost 6 bases to trimming and J lost 1 base; unmatched junction nucleotides: 8. Per germline, CDR1 SGHNT and CDR2 YYREEE (reference sequence). This CDR3 is 17 amino acids long. CDR3: CASNDLTSGGRTDTQYF. CDR3 bases: TGTGCCAGCAACGACTTGACTAGCGGGGGGCGCACAGATACGCAGTATTTT.

DNA of the CDR3: TGCGCCAGCAGCCAAGAGAGGCAGCGTTCGGAGACCCAGTACTTC. It yields the protein CASSQERQRSETQYF. This sequence joins TRBV4-1 and TRBJ2-5; D remains unclear. Germline V gene data show CDR1 as MGHRA and CDR2 as YSYEKL. The CDR3 contains 15 residues. V was clipped by 0 bases and J by 5 bases, with 13 bases between them.

On this clonotype itself: One junction end disagrees with the germline gene, perhaps due to a read error. V and J are TRBV25-1 and TRBJ2-1; the D gene is possibly TRBD2 (5 bases). Per the germline V gene, CDR1 is MGHDK and CDR2 is SYGVNS. The CDR3 spans 14 residues. The CDR3 sequence: CASSETDSYNERFF. Written as DNA, the CDR3 is TGTGCCAGCAGTGAGACGGACTCCTACAATGAGCGGTTCTTC.

The chain employs TRBV7-2 and TRBJ1-6; D unresolved. CDR1 is SGHTA, CDR2 FQGNSA, per germline. The V gene lost 2 bases and the J gene lost 11 bases, with 10 bases spanning the gap. The CDR3 extends over 13 amino acids. The CDR3 loop reads CASSLNGDTPLHF. The CDR3 nucleotides are TGTGCCAGCAGCTTAAATGGAGATACACCCCTCCACTTT.

In its sample, this clonotype was seen many times. V usage is TRBV11-2 and J usage is TRBJ2-7; D is perhaps TRBD1 (6 bases). Trimming shortened V by 8 bases and J by 5 bases, and 13 bases separated the two germline ends. The CDR3 has 12 amino acids. Germline CDR1 SGHAT, CDR2 FQNNGV. The DNA of the CDR3 is TGTGCCAGCTCCTGGGGGCGGAACGAGCAGTACTTC. Amino acids: CASSWGRNEQYF.

The chain joins TRBV11-1 to TRBJ1-6; 8 bases are a match to TRBD1. There are 15 residues in the CDR3. CDR1 and CDR2 from the germline V gene are SGHAT and FQDESV (reference sequence). The V gene end was trimmed by 4 bases and the J gene end by 10 bases; junction bases not matched to a gene: 9. CDR3 sequence (DNA): TGTGCCAGCAGCTCTCCTGACAGGGGAGAATCACCCCTCCACTTT. Protein: CASSSPDRGESPLHF.

The chain has TRBV2 and TRBJ1-2; possible D gene TRBD1, 5 bases. The CDR3 contains 12 residues. Trimming cost V 7 bases and J 6 bases, with 12 bases left between them. Germline-derived CDR1 and CDR2 are SNHLY and FYNNEI. This chain's CDR3 is CASNQGEDGYTF. The CDR3 region has the DNA TGTGCCAGCAATCAGGGCGAAGATGGCTACACCTTC.

CDR3 in DNA: TGCGCCAGCAGCTTGGAACCGTTAGGCGGTAATTCACCCCTCCACTTT. As protein: CASSLEPLGGNSPLHF. The chain links TRBV5-1 to TRBJ1-6; no firm D call. Per the germline V gene, CDR1 is SGHRS and CDR2 is YFSETQ. This CDR3 comprises 16 residues. The V and J ends lost 0 bases and 6 bases respectively, with 13 bases between them.

This clonotype showed up just once. CDR3 region: CASSDSGVSNQPQHF. In DNA, the CDR3 is TGCGCCAGCAGTGATTCGGGGGTAAGCAATCAGCCCCAGCATTTT. The rearrangement joins TRBV10-1 to TRBJ1-5, with TRBD1 as a possible D gene (5 bases). This CDR3 region has 15 residues. Germline V gene lookup returns CDR1 WNHNN and CDR2 SYGVQD (reference sequence). V was clipped by 3 bases and J by 1 base, with 10 bases between them.

CDR3 coding DNA: TGCGCCAGCAGCCCAAGGACTAGCGGGAATGATGAGCAGTTCTTC. Translation gives CASSPRTSGNDEQFF. The chain joins TRBV5-1 to TRBJ2-1; 12 positions match TRBD2. Germline lookup yields CDR1 SGHRS and CDR2 YFSETQ. The J segment lost 8 bases and the V segment lost 4 bases, leaving 7 bases of the junction unmatched. The CDR3 covers 15 residues.